This paragraph reports one T cell receptor (beta chain). In germline, CDR1 is SNHLY, CDR2 FYNNEI. The V gene lost 0 bases and the J gene lost 0 bases, with 15 bases spanning the gap. The CDR3 has 18 amino acids. This record belongs to a study of blood T cell repertoires in COVID-19. Study context: COVID-19 samples from acute and convalescent phases originated in the United States, Italy and Spain.

Profiling relied on immunoSEQ multiplex PCR, and the TCRdb table lists in-frame clones only, not all of them. The table lists hundreds of thousands of clones, about 90% of them singletons. The origin of this receptor is a man aged 18-30 years with active or convalescent COVID-19. The chain is built from TRBV2 and TRBJ1-3; D perhaps matches TRBD1 (5 bases). Sequencing used peripheral blood. CDR3 DNA: TGTGCCAGCAGTGAAGCGCGGGGCCCGGGCTTCTCTGGAAACACCATATATTTT. Translating gives CASSEARGPGFSGNTIYF.